This T cell receptor (beta chain) was sequenced for a study of T-cell memory formation after mild COVID-19. About the research overall: Largely donor-specific sequence clusters came from two donors.

In this sample, this clonotype turned up a few times. Germline values: CDR1 MGHRA, CDR2 YSYEKL. The J segment lost 5 bases and the V segment lost 0 bases, leaving 5 bases of the junction unmatched. The CDR3 runs 16 residues. TCRdb recomputed calls from the 5' RACE reads with MiXCR, one row per CDR3 protein. The sample lists around 80,000 distinct CDR3 sequences; approximately 14% were seen once. The sequence derives from an adult woman who had mild COVID-19 (a few samples of this study predate the infection). Cell type and time point are not known. Sequenced material: PBMCs or a T cell subset sorted from them (not recorded which). This rearrangement joins TRBV4-1 to TRBJ2-1; 9 bases are a match to TRBD2. CDR3 DNA: TGCGCCAGCAGCCAAGAAGGGACTAGCCCTCACAATGAGCAGTTCTTC. The encoded protein is CASSQEGTSPHNEQFF.